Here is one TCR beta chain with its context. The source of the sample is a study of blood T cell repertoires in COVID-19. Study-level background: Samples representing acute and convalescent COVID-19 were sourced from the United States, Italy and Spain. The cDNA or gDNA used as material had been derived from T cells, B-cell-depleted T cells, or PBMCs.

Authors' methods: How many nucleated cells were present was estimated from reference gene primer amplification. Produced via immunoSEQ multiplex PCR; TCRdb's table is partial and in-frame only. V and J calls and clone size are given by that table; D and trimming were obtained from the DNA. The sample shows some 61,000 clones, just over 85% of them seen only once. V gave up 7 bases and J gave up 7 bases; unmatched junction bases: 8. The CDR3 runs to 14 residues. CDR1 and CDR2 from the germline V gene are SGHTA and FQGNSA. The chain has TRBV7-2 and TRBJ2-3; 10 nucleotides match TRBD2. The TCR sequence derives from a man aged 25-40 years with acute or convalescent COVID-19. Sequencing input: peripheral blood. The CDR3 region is CASILLAGVNTQYF. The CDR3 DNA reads TGTGCCAGCATCCTTCTAGCGGGAGTAAATACGCAGTATTTT.